This TCR beta chain was sequenced in a study of spatial heterogeneity in lung cancer. Study in general: Unique TCR and UMI combinations averaged more than ten appearances each in raw reads.

The CDR3 has 16 amino acids. CDR1 is SGHVS and CDR2 is FNYEAQ in the germline V gene. Unmatched junction bases numbered 9, after V lost 5 bases and J lost 8 bases. This clonotype was seen ten or more times. Time point here: sample taken at primary tumor resection. Whole RNA, isolated from tumor, nontumor lung or frozen PBMC, was sequenced without prior sorting. TCRdb reanalysed the 5' RACE reads using MiXCR and keeps one entry per CDR3 protein. The table lists about 48,000 distinct CDR3 sequences, approximately 5.3% of them singletons. Sequenced here: PBMCs, sampled at surgery. The receptor was isolated from a male donor with early-stage non-small cell lung cancer. The chain uses TRBV7-6 and TRBJ2-1; 13 bases map to TRBD2. The CDR3 loop is CASSPRLAGGLDEQFF. The CDR3 nucleotides read TGTGCCAGCAGCCCGAGACTAGCGGGAGGATTAGATGAGCAGTTCTTC.